Listed below are T cell receptor beta chains from one sample, sequenced in a study of early stage breast cancer tumors. Clones were sequenced by immunoSEQ multiplex PCR, and TCRdb holds only the in-frame ones, with some missing. The sample gives about 34,000 clones, roughly 80% of which show up once; 10% is in the top ten. The sequenced material came from breast tumor tissue. All receptors derive from a person under 45 with breast cancer. Each CDR3 is given with its conserved first and last residue. A D gene is named only where the DNA matches it firmly. The size entry is marked missing in some rows and otherwise reads once, few, many or a size class.

length: 15; V: TRBV5-1; J: TRBJ1-4; D: NA; size: NA; DNA: TGCGCCAGCAGCTTGGGGGAAGCTGCTAATGAAAAACTGTTTTTT; CDR3: CASSLGEAANEKLFF
length: 12; V: TRBV5-4; J: TRBJ2-1; D: TRBD2; size: medium-sized; DNA: TGTGCCAGCAGCGGTTATAGCGGGACGCAGTTCTTC; CDR3: CASSGYSGTQFF
length: 15; V: TRBV6-5; J: TRBJ2-4; D: NA; size: once; DNA: TGTGCCAGCAGTTACTCGGCCCAAGCGGCAAACATTCAGTACTTC; CDR3: CASSYSAQAANIQYF
length: 13; V: TRBV5-1; J: TRBJ2-7; D: TRBD1; size: NA; DNA: TGCGCCAGTAAACCGGGACAGGGATACGAGCAGTACTTC; CDR3: CASKPGQGYEQYF
length: 13; V: TRBV7-9; J: TRBJ1-5; D: NA; size: NA; DNA: TGTGCCAGCAGCAAAGGGGTTCGGCAGCCCCAGCATTTT; CDR3: CASSKGVRQPQHF
length: 12; V: TRBV5-1; J: TRBJ2-7; D: NA; size: few; DNA: TGCGCCAGCAGCAACGAGGACCACGAGCAGTACTTC; CDR3: CASSNEDHEQYF
length: 13; V: TRBV5-4; J: TRBJ1-4; D: NA; size: NA; DNA: TGTGCCAGCAGTCGAGAACCGGACGAAAAACTGTTTTTT; CDR3: CASSREPDEKLFF
length: 15; V: TRBV6-1; J: TRBJ1-2; D: TRBD1; size: few; DNA: TGTGCCAGCAGTGTAATCGAGACAGGGTTTGGTGGCTACACCTTC; CDR3: CASSVIETGFGGYTF
length: 13; V: TRBV18; J: TRBJ2-7; D: NA; size: NA; DNA: TGTGCCAGCTCACCACCGGTTGGCCACGAGCAGTACTTC; CDR3: CASSPPVGHEQYF
length: 15; V: TRBV19; J: TRBJ2-3; D: TRBD1; size: NA; DNA: TGTGCCAGTAGTATGGACAGGGCAAGCACAGATACGCAGTATTTT; CDR3: CASSMDRASTDTQYF
length: 16; V: TRBV5-3; J: TRBJ2-7; D: TRBD1; size: once; DNA: TGTGCCAGAAGCTACGCGTCAGGGACAGGGCCGGATGAGCAGTACTTC; CDR3: CARSYASGTGPDEQYF
length: 15; V: TRBV29-1; J: TRBJ1-1; D: TRBD1; size: NA; DNA: TGCAGCGTTGGGGACCGGGGACAGGGGAACACTGAAGCTTTCTTT; CDR3: CSVGDRGQGNTEAFF
length: 16; V: TRBV5-1; J: TRBJ2-5; D: TRBD2; size: NA; DNA: TGCGCCAGCAGCTTAGGACTAGCGGCCCGCCAAGAGACCCAGTACTTC; CDR3: CASSLGLAARQETQYF
length: 11; V: TRBV7-2; J: TRBJ2-2; D: TRBD1; size: NA; DNA: TGTGCCAGCCAGGGGGTCGGGGAGCTGTTTTTT; CDR3: CASQGVGELFF
length: 15; V: TRBV5-1; J: TRBJ2-7; D: NA; size: NA; DNA: TGCGCCAGCAGCTTCGTATCCGGGAGTGGCTACGAGCAGTACTTC; CDR3: CASSFVSGSGYEQYF
length: 14; V: TRBV19; J: TRBJ1-4; D: TRBD1; size: once; DNA: TGTGCCAGTAGGTCCGGGACAGCTAATGAAAAACTGTTTTTT; CDR3: CASRSGTANEKLFF
length: 16; V: TRBV4-3; J: TRBJ2-3; D: NA; size: NA; DNA: TGCGCCAGCAGCCAAGATCTTCTCGAACACGTCGATACGCAGTATTTT; CDR3: CASSQDLLEHVDTQYF
length: 14; V: TRBV10-3; J: TRBJ2-7; D: TRBD2; size: NA; DNA: TGTGCCATCAAGCCAGCGGGAGGGCCGGGTGAGCAGTACTTC; CDR3: CAIKPAGGPGEQYF
length: 15; V: TRBV5-1; J: TRBJ2-1; D: TRBD1; size: NA; DNA: TGCGCCAGCAGCTTGGACAGGGGTCCGTACAATGAGCAGTTCTTC; CDR3: CASSLDRGPYNEQFF
length: 15; V: TRBV10-2; J: TRBJ1-5; D: NA; size: NA; DNA: TGCGCCAGCAGTGATCCACCGGGGCTCAATCAGCCCCAGCATTTT; CDR3: CASSDPPGLNQPQHF
length: 15; V: TRBV5-1; J: TRBJ2-1; D: TRBD2; size: NA; DNA: TGCGCCAGCAGTCGGGAGGGGAGTTCCTACAATGAGCAGTTCTTC; CDR3: CASSREGSSYNEQFF
length: 15; V: TRBV29-1; J: TRBJ1-2; D: NA; size: NA; DNA: TGCAGCGCCTGGGGGGCTTCCACAGGAAACTATGGCTACACCTTC; CDR3: CSAWGASTGNYGYTF
length: 13; V: TRBV2; J: TRBJ1-2; D: NA; size: NA; DNA: TGTGCCAGCAGTGACCAGGGGCGGGATGGCTACACCTTC; CDR3: CASSDQGRDGYTF
length: 15; V: TRBV19; J: TRBJ2-3; D: TRBD2; size: NA; DNA: TGTGCCAGTAGTATAGGACTAGCGGTAACAGATACGCAGTATTTT; CDR3: CASSIGLAVTDTQYF
length: 14; V: TRBV7-2; J: TRBJ2-1; D: NA; size: NA; DNA: TGTGCCAGCAGCTCCCCCGGGTTCATGAGGGAGCAGTTCTTC; CDR3: CASSSPGFMREQFF
length: 14; V: TRBV2; J: TRBJ1-3; D: NA; size: NA; DNA: TGTGCCAGCAGTGGGCAGAGCTCTGGAAACACCATATATTTT; CDR3: CASSGQSSGNTIYF
length: 14; V: TRBV7-9; J: TRBJ2-5; D: NA; size: NA; DNA: TGTGCCAGCAGCTCGTTCGGGGGAAAAGAGACCCAGTACTTC; CDR3: CASSSFGGKETQYF
length: 11; V: TRBV7-2; J: TRBJ1-2; D: NA; size: NA; DNA: TGTTCCTCTGGGGTCGACTATGGCTACACCTTC; CDR3: CSSGVDYGYTF
length: 16; V: TRBV11-1; J: TRBJ2-3; D: NA; size: NA; DNA: TGTGCCAGCAGCTCCGGGGGCTCATACAGCACAGATACGCAGTATTTT; CDR3: CASSSGGSYSTDTQYF
length: 11; V: TRBV20-1; J: TRBJ1-1; D: NA; size: few; DNA: TGCAGTGGAAACAGGAACACTGAAGCTTTCTTT; CDR3: CSGNRNTEAFF
length: 12; V: TRBV30; J: TRBJ2-7; D: NA; size: NA; DNA: TGTGCCTGGGGGGACTGGGGGTACGAGCAGTACTTC; CDR3: CAWGDWGYEQYF
length: 15; V: TRBV10-1; J: TRBJ1-3; D: NA; size: few; DNA: TGCGCCAGCAGCCGCGACAGTACCTCTGGAAACACCATATATTTT; CDR3: CASSRDSTSGNTIYF
length: 12; V: TRBV10-3; J: TRBJ1-1; D: NA; size: NA; DNA: TGTGCCATCGCAGAGATGAACACTGAAGCTTTCTTT; CDR3: CAIAEMNTEAFF
length: 13; V: TRBV29-1; J: TRBJ2-2; D: NA; size: NA; DNA: TGCAGCGTTAACCAGGGCGGCACCGGGGAGCTGTTTTTT; CDR3: CSVNQGGTGELFF
length: 14; V: TRBV27; J: TRBJ2-7; D: NA; size: NA; DNA: TGTGCCAGCAGTTCCGACATGAGCTCCTACGAGCAGTACTTC; CDR3: CASSSDMSSYEQYF
length: 13; V: TRBV14; J: TRBJ1-4; D: NA; size: NA; DNA: TGTGCCAGCAGCCCTAAAGGACGCGAAAAACTGTTTTTT; CDR3: CASSPKGREKLFF
length: 16; V: TRBV15; J: TRBJ1-6; D: NA; size: NA; DNA: TGTGCCACCAGCAGAGATTCGGGGGCGGGTAATTCACCCCTCCACTTT; CDR3: CATSRDSGAGNSPLHF
length: 14; V: TRBV5-8; J: TRBJ1-6; D: NA; size: NA; DNA: TGTGCCAGCTACTCCACTTTTGGGAGTTCACCCCTCCACTTT; CDR3: CASYSTFGSSPLHF
length: 13; V: TRBV15; J: TRBJ2-7; D: NA; size: few; DNA: TGTGCCACCAGCAGGTGGGATAAGGCCGAGCAGTACTTC; CDR3: CATSRWDKAEQYF
length: 15; V: TRBV11-2; J: TRBJ2-1; D: TRBD2; size: NA; DNA: TGTGCCAGCAGCCCTGGGACTAGCGGTACGAATGAGCAGTTCTTC; CDR3: CASSPGTSGTNEQFF
length: 14; V: TRBV29-1; J: TRBJ1-2; D: NA; size: few; DNA: TGCAGCGTTCTGGAGAAGGGAGGGGACTATGGCTACACCTTC; CDR3: CSVLEKGGDYGYTF
length: 14; V: TRBV11-3; J: TRBJ2-3; D: TRBD2; size: NA; DNA: TGTGCCAGCAGCCCGGGACTAAGCACAGATACGCAGTATTTT; CDR3: CASSPGLSTDTQYF
length: 11; V: TRBV11-2; J: TRBJ2-3; D: NA; size: NA; DNA: TGTGCCAGCAGCCGCTCAGATACGCAGTATTTT; CDR3: CASSRSDTQYF
length: 15; V: TRBV30; J: TRBJ2-2; D: TRBD2; size: NA; DNA: TGTGCCTGGAGCACTGGACTAGCGGGAGCTATGGAGCTGTTTTTT; CDR3: CAWSTGLAGAMELFF
length: 13; V: TRBV11-3; J: TRBJ1-1; D: NA; size: NA; DNA: TGTGCCAGCAGCTTAGGGCACAACACTGAAGCTTTCTTT; CDR3: CASSLGHNTEAFF
length: 16; V: TRBV2; J: TRBJ2-3; D: NA; size: NA; DNA: TGTGCCAGCAGTGCCTGGAGGGCAGCGGGTAGAGATACGCAGTATTTT; CDR3: CASSAWRAAGRDTQYF
length: 13; V: TRBV6-6; J: TRBJ1-4; D: NA; size: few; DNA: TGTGCTTCGGCTGGGGTGCGAAGTGAAAAACTGTTTTTT; CDR3: CASAGVRSEKLFF
length: 13; V: TRBV7-9; J: TRBJ1-6; D: NA; size: NA; DNA: TGTGCCAGTGAGCCGGGAGAGAATTCACCCCTCCACTTT; CDR3: CASEPGENSPLHF
length: 14; V: TRBV5-6; J: TRBJ2-7; D: NA; size: NA; DNA: TGTGCCAGCAGCGGAACCTACCTGGACTACGAGCAGTACTTC; CDR3: CASSGTYLDYEQYF
length: 13; V: TRBV7-9; J: TRBJ2-7; D: NA; size: NA; DNA: TGTGCCAGCACCGCCCGGGGCTGGTACGAGCAGTACTTC; CDR3: CASTARGWYEQYF
length: 15; V: TRBV7-9; J: TRBJ2-4; D: NA; size: NA; DNA: TGTGCCAGCAGCTTAGTTGGCTCAGCCAAAAACATTCAGTACTTC; CDR3: CASSLVGSAKNIQYF
length: 14; V: TRBV5-6; J: TRBJ1-1; D: NA; size: NA; DNA: TGTGCCAGCAGCTTGCCGAGTAGGGGCACTGAAGCTTTCTTT; CDR3: CASSLPSRGTEAFF
length: 13; V: TRBV7-3; J: TRBJ1-2; D: TRBD1; size: NA; DNA: TGTGCCAGCAGCAACAGGGGAGGGGATGGCTACACCTTC; CDR3: CASSNRGGDGYTF
length: 15; V: TRBV6-5; J: TRBJ1-3; D: NA; size: NA; DNA: TGTGCCAGCAGTTCGCCGGAGAGCTCTGGAAACACCATATATTTT; CDR3: CASSSPESSGNTIYF
length: 14; V: TRBV14; J: TRBJ1-2; D: TRBD1; size: NA; DNA: TGTGCCAGCAGCCGAGTCGACAGGGCCTATGGCTACACCTTC; CDR3: CASSRVDRAYGYTF